These 20 T cell receptor beta chains were sequenced from one sample in a study of blood T cells in healthy people across ages (dated by TCRdb to about 2015). The library was made by 5' RACE. The sequencing machine was an Illumina HiSeq 2500. A second PCR of 7 to 11 cycles was performed with a sample-barcoded 5' primer and a J-beta primer mix. TCRdb handled the public reads itself, with Q25 trimming in fastp and clone calling in MiXCR, and kept productive beta chains. Rows matching on CDR3 protein sequence are summarized as one entry with the most common DNA and genes. The sample records hundreds of thousands of distinct CDR3 sequences, 49% of which are singletons. Of the sample, 30% to 35% falls within the top ten clones. The sample taken for sequencing was blood. Receptors were obtained from a woman between 55 and 75 years old in good health.

The CDR3 DNA follows: TGCAGTGCTCCCGGCCGGGGTTTGGAACAAGAGACCCAGTACTTC. This gives the protein CSAPGRGLEQETQYF. V usage is TRBV20-1 and J usage is TRBJ2-5, with D perhaps matching TRBD2 (5 bases). Germline V gives CDR1 DFQATT, CDR2 SNEGSKA (reference sequence). CDR3 length equals 15 residues. Trimming removed 5 bases at V and 2 bases at J, with 18 bases between.

The chain links TRBV6-4 to TRBJ1-4, with 8 bases identical to TRBD1. CDR1 MRHNA and CDR2 SNTAGT come from the germline V gene. The CDR3 is 15 residues long. Trimming cost V 3 bases and J 7 bases; bases outside gene matches: 7. Here the CDR3 DNA reads TGTGCCAGCAGTGAAAACGCAGGGGGCATTGAAAAACTGTTTTTT. It encodes CASSENAGGIEKLFF.

For this clonotype: This sequence may be a read error, since a much larger clone differs from it by one base. The chain's CDR3 is CASSEKGASYGCTF. The CDR3 bases are TGTGCCAGCAGTGAAAAGGGGGCTAGCTATGGCTGCACCTTC. The chain has TRBV2 and TRBJ1-2; 7 positions match TRBD1. The CDR3 consists of 14 residues. Per germline, CDR1 SNHLY and CDR2 FYNNEI.

The chain links TRBV5-1 to TRBJ2-1, with 9 bases aligning to TRBD2. V lost 6 bases and J lost 3; bases outside the gene matches: 7. CDR3 length equals 15 residues. Germline V gene data show CDR1 as SGHRS and CDR2 as YFSETQ. The CDR3, as DNA: TGCGCCAGCACCGTAGCGGGAGAGAACTACAATGAGCAGTTCTTC. Translated, it gives CASTVAGENYNEQFF.

The rearrangement links TRBV12-3 or TRBV12-4 to TRBJ2-7; TRBD2 matches 8 bases. The V gene end was trimmed by 5 bases and the J gene end by 2 bases; junction bases not matched to a gene: 20. This CDR3 is built from 19 residues. The chain's CDR3 is CASSLRGVAGTDGPYEQYF. CDR3 nucleotide sequence: TGTGCCAGCAGTCTAAGGGGAGTAGCGGGAACGGATGGCCCCTACGAGCAGTACTTC.

This sequence joins TRBV7-2 and TRBJ1-5; D may be TRBD1 (6 bases). Trimming left V 5 bases short and J 0 bases short, with 11 bases between. CDR3 size: 15 residues. Germline V gives CDR1 SGHTA, CDR2 FQGNSA. CDR3 amino acids: CASSQDSSSNQPQHF. The DNA for the CDR3 is TGTGCCAGCAGCCAGGACAGTTCTAGCAATCAGCCCCAGCATTTT. The whole variable domain, filled in from reference TRBV7-2 and TRBJ1-5, reads GAGVSQSPSNKVTEKGKDVELRCDPISGHTALYWYRQSLGQGLEFLIYFQGNSAPDKSGLPSDRFSAERTGGSVSTLTIQRTQQEDSAVYLCASSQDSSSNQPQHFGDGTRLSIL.

The V gene is TRBV29-1, the J gene TRBJ2-1, with D possibly matching TRBD2 (6 bases). CDR1 and CDR2 from the germline V gene are SQVTM and ANQGSEA. The V gene lost 6 bases and the J gene lost 7 bases, with 22 bases spanning the gap. The CDR3 contains 15 residues. Here the CDR3 reads CSVGPPLGGLNEQFF. The DNA for the CDR3 is TGCAGCGTGGGGCCCCCCCTGGGGGGATTGAATGAGCAGTTCTTC.

This clonotype showed up many times. The chain has TRBV20-1 and TRBJ1-2; D is undetermined. CDR1 DFQATT and CDR2 SNEGSKA come from the germline V gene (reference sequence). This CDR3 region has 11 residues. V lost 0 bases, J lost 9 bases, and 8 bases lay in between. CDR3 sequence reads: CSARDIPRYTF. The CDR3 bases are TGCAGTGCTAGAGATATTCCCCGCTACACCTTC.

The rearrangement links TRBV7-2 to TRBJ1-3, with D possibly being TRBD1 (6 bases). The V end lost 4 bases, the J end lost 3 bases, and 19 bases lay between the germline ends. The CDR3 is 17 residues long. Germline V lookup: CDR1 SGHTA, CDR2 FQGNSA. CDR3 protein: CASSSPIRQDDGNTIYF. The CDR3 bases are TGTGCCAGCAGCTCCCCCATCCGACAGGACGATGGAAACACCATATATTTT.

The chain has TRBV7-2 and TRBJ2-7, with TRBD1 as a possible D gene (6 bases). The CDR3 spans 14 residues. Trimming left V 0 bases short and J 1 base short, with 7 bases between. Germline V gene sequence: CDR1 SGHTA, CDR2 FQGNSA. CDR3 residues: CTSSLARGSYEQYF. CDR3 nucleotide sequence: TGTACCAGCAGCTTAGCCAGGGGTTCCTACGAGCAGTACTTC.

This clonotype was seen a handful of times. The chain is built from TRBV7-9 and TRBJ2-1; possibly TRBD2 for D (6 bases). Germline assignment: CDR1 SEHNR and CDR2 FQNEAQ (reference sequence). V was cut by 0 bases and J by 7 bases, with 10 bases left in between. CDR3 size: 14 residues. The CDR3 here is CASSLARDLNEQFF. The CDR3 DNA reads TGTGCCAGCAGCTTAGCCCGGGACTTAAATGAGCAGTTCTTC.

This clonotype occurred a few times. The rearrangement links TRBV12-3 or TRBV12-4 to TRBJ2-2, with 13 bases that match TRBD2. The V gene end was trimmed by 5 bases and the J gene end by 5 bases; junction bases not matched to a gene: 5. This CDR3 has 16 amino acids. The CDR3 loop is CASSGGLAGETGELFF. DNA of the CDR3: TGTGCCAGCAGTGGAGGACTAGCGGGAGAGACCGGGGAGCTGTTTTTT.

The chain joins TRBV18 to TRBJ2-5, with 7 nucleotides matching TRBD1. Per the germline V gene, CDR1 is KGHSH and CDR2 is LQKENI. V trimming: 6 bases; J trimming: 4 bases; junction bases outside the gene matches: 8. The CDR3 runs to 14 residues. CDR3 in DNA: TGTGCCAGCTCCCCCGACAGGGTAGGAGAGACCCAGTACTTC. It is translated as CASSPDRVGETQYF. The full variable domain, with the rest looked up from reference TRBV18 and TRBJ2-5, is NAGVMQNPRHLVRRRGQEARLRCSPMKGHSHVYWYRQLPEEGLKFMVYLQKENIIDESGMPKERFSAEFPKEGPSILRIQQVVRGDSAAYFCASSPDRVGETQYFGPGTRLLVL.

The chain links TRBV3-1 to TRBJ2-7, with 7 nucleotides matching TRBD1. Germline CDR1 and CDR2: LGHDT and YNNKEL (reference sequence). V trimming: 6 bases; J trimming: 4 bases; junction bases outside the gene matches: 3. The CDR3 is 12 residues long. The CDR3 spells CASRGQRYEQYF. The CDR3 DNA sequence: TGTGCCAGCAGGGGACAGAGGTACGAGCAGTACTTC.

With regard to this clonotype: A single base separates this from a much larger clone, so it may be a read error. The chain recombines TRBV18 with TRBJ2-5, with 10 bases that match TRBD2. J was trimmed by 1 base and V by 1 base; bases with no gene match: 6. Per the germline V gene, CDR1 is KGHSH and CDR2 is LQKENI. The CDR3 length is 17 residues. For the CDR3, the DNA is TGTGCCAGCTCACCACACGGACTAGCGGAAGTCCAAGAGACCCAGTACTTC. It specifies CASSPHGLAEVQETQYF.

This sequence joins TRBV29-1 and TRBJ1-2; D uncertain. Per germline, CDR1 SQVTM and CDR2 ANQGSEA. Between the trimmed V and J ends, which lost 4 bases and 6 bases, there was a span of 12 bases. This CDR3 is built from 12 residues. DNA of the CDR3: TGCAGCGTTGGTTCCGGGATCGATGGCTACACCTTC. Amino acid sequence: CSVGSGIDGYTF.

This clonotype was detected once. The chain carries TRBV9 and TRBJ2-2, with unresolved D. The CDR3 runs to 17 residues. In germline, CDR1 is SGDLS, CDR2 YYNGEE. Trimming took off 0 bases at V and 6 bases at J, with 18 bases between the two ends. The DNA of the CDR3 is TGTGCCAGCAGCGTAGAGGATATTGGGCGATTGCCCGGGGAGCTGTTTTTT. As protein: CASSVEDIGRLPGELFF. Full variable domain (remainder filled in from reference TRBV9 and TRBJ2-2): DSGVTQTPKHLITATGQRVTLRCSPRSGDLSVYWYQQSLDQGLQFLIQYYNGEERAKGNILERFSAQQFPDLHSELNLSSLELGDSALYFCASSVEDIGRLPGELFFGEGSRLTVL.

This chain joins TRBV7-9 and TRBJ2-3; D perhaps matches TRBD2 (5 bases). Germline V gene lookup returns CDR1 SEHNR and CDR2 FQNEAQ (reference sequence). Trimming cost V 1 base and J 2 bases, with 16 bases left between them. The CDR3 runs to 17 residues. The CDR3 bases are TGTGCCAGCAGCTTAGGTTCGTCTAGCCGTTTCACAGATACGCAGTATTTT. The encoded protein is CASSLGSSSRFTDTQYF. Full variable domain (missing parts from reference TRBV7-9 and TRBJ2-3): DTGVSQNPRHKITKRGQNVTFRCDPISEHNRLYWYRQTLGQGPEFLTYFQNEAQLEKSRLLSDRFSAERPKGSFSTLEIQRTEQGDSAMYLCASSLGSSSRFTDTQYFGPGTRLTVL.

This clonotype was seen a single time. The CDR3 here is CASSDPGQDSYNEQFF. The CDR3 nucleotides are TGTGCCAGCAGTGATCCAGGACAGGATTCCTACAATGAGCAGTTCTTC. The rearrangement links TRBV2 to TRBJ2-1; 7 bases map to TRBD1. This CDR3 is built from 16 residues. The germline V gene encodes CDR1 SNHLY and CDR2 FYNNEI. V shed 3 bases, J shed 1 base, and the junction held 6 bases outside the gene matches.

The CDR3 DNA reads TGTGCCACCAGTGGCCGGGACAGGGGAACCTACAATGAGCAGTTCTTC. It is translated as CATSGRDRGTYNEQFF. The chain carries TRBV24-1 and TRBJ2-1; 10 bases are a match to TRBD1. The germline V gene has CDR1 KGHDR and CDR2 SFDVKD. V lost 5 bases and J lost 2; bases outside the gene matches: 5. CDR3 length: 16 amino acids.